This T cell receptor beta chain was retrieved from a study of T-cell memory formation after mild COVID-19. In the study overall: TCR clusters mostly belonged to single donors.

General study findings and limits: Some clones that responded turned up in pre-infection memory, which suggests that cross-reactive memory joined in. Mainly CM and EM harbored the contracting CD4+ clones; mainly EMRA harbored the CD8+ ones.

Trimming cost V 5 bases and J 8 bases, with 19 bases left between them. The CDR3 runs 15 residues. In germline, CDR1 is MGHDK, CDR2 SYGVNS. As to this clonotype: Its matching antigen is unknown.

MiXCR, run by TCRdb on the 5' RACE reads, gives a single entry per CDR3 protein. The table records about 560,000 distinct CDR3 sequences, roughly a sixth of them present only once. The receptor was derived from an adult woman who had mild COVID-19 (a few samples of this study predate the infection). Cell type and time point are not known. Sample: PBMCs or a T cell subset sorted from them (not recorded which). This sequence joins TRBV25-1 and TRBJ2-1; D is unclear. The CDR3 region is CASSSRRNVADEQFF. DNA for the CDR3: TGTGCCAGCAGTTCCCGGCGGAATGTGGCCGATGAGCAGTTCTTC.